This is a list of T cell receptor beta chains from one sample in a study of cytomegalovirus exposure and HLA in healthy donors. Assay used: immunoSEQ multiplex PCR; TCRdb lists only in-frame clones, some missing. The sample lists tens of thousands of clones, roughly four fifths occurring once. Sequencing input: PBMCs. The receptors stem from a man aged 25 to 40 in good health and CMV-seronegative. Each CDR3 is given with its conserved first and last residue. A D gene is named only where the DNA matches it firmly. Part of the rows lack a size; the others show once, few, many or a class for expanded clones.

clone_size j_call v_call d_call cdr3_aa cdr3_nt
- TRBJ2-5 TRBV10-2 TRBD2 CASSESSGGKTQYF TGCGCCAGCAGTGAGTCTAGCGGGGGGAAGACCCAGTACTTC
- TRBJ1-2 TRBV10-2 TRBD1 CASRGTGGLYGYTF TGCGCCAGCAGGGGGACAGGGGGACTCTATGGCTACACCTTC
few TRBJ1-3 TRBV19 - CASSLGHLSGNTIYF TGTGCCAGTAGTTTGGGACACCTCTCTGGAAACACCATATATTTT
- TRBJ2-7 TRBV7-9 TRBD2 CASSLAASGRASSYEQYF TGTGCCAGCAGCTTAGCGGCTAGCGGGAGGGCAAGCTCCTACGAGCAGTACTTC
- TRBJ2-1 TRBV5-6 - CASSLGNGDEQFF TGTGCCAGCAGCTTGGGGAACGGGGATGAGCAGTTCTTC
- TRBJ1-2 TRBV4-1 - CASSQGRNGGYTF TGCGCCAGCAGCCAAGGTCGAAACGGTGGCTACACCTTC
few TRBJ1-4 TRBV5-5 - CASSLPQGSNEKLFF TGTGCCAGCAGCCTCCCTCAGGGGTCTAATGAAAAACTGTTTTTT
few TRBJ1-2 TRBV7-9 - CASSLSRGGGGYTF TGTGCCAGCAGCTTAAGTAGGGGGGGAGGAGGCTACACCTTC
few TRBJ2-5 TRBV5-4 TRBD1 CASSLDRETQYF TGTGCCAGCAGCCTGGACAGGGAGACCCAGTACTTC
- TRBJ2-1 TRBV1 - CTSSQVREKNEQFF TGCACCAGCAGCCAAGTGCGGGAGAAAAATGAGCAGTTCTTC
- TRBJ1-1 TRBV12-5 TRBD1 CASRGDRAKNTEAFF TGTGCTAGTCGAGGGGACAGGGCAAAGAACACTGAAGCTTTCTTT
- TRBJ1-1 TRBV27 TRBD1 CASSPGQLWGTEAFF TGTGCCAGCAGTCCGGGACAGCTCTGGGGCACTGAAGCTTTCTTT
- TRBJ2-1 TRBV28 TRBD2 CASKKREPYNEQFF TGTGCCAGCAAAAAGCGGGAGCCCTACAATGAGCAGTTCTTC
once TRBJ1-2 TRBV19 - CASSVPLYGYTF TGTGCCAGTAGCGTCCCTCTCTATGGCTACACCTTC
- TRBJ2-1 TRBV28 TRBD2 CASTRTSGHNEQFF TGTGCCAGCACCCGGACTAGCGGACACAATGAGCAGTTCTTC
- TRBJ2-2 TRBV5-4 - CASRSSANTGELFF TGTGCCAGCAGGTCTAGCGCGAACACCGGGGAGCTGTTTTTT
once TRBJ2-5 TRBV30 TRBD2 CAWTSGMGRETQYF TGTGCCTGGACTAGCGGGATGGGGAGAGAGACCCAGTACTTC
- TRBJ2-1 TRBV5-1 TRBD2 CASSRSGVKNEQFF TGCGCCAGCAGCCGAAGCGGGGTAAAGAATGAGCAGTTCTTC
- TRBJ1-1 TRBV6-1 TRBD1 CASQGAASIAEAFF TGTGCCAGCCAGGGGGCTGCCTCTATCGCCGAAGCTTTCTTT
- TRBJ1-6 TRBV10-3 TRBD1 CAIKTGGSPLHF TGTGCCATCAAGACAGGGGGTTCACCCCTCCACTTT
- TRBJ2-7 TRBV7-9 TRBD2 CASSSKVGGMSYEQYF TGTGCCAGCAGCTCCAAGGTGGGGGGGATGTCCTACGAGCAGTACTTC
few TRBJ2-1 TRBV30 TRBD2 CAWSERSGGGRGGEQFF TGTGCCTGGAGTGAACGAAGCGGTGGCGGGAGGGGGGGTGAGCAGTTCTTC